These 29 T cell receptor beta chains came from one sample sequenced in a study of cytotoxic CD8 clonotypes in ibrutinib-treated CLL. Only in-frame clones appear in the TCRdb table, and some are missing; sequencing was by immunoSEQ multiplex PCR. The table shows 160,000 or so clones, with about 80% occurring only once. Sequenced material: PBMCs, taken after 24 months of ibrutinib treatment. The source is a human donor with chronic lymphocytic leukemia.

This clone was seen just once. The CDR3 protein is CASSLRTGEAFF. The CDR3 DNA reads TGTGCCAGCAGCTTGCGGACAGGTGAAGCTTTCTTT. The V and J genes are TRBV7-9 and TRBJ1-1; TRBD1 agrees at 7 bases. The CDR3 is made up of 12 amino acids. V trimming: 3 bases; J trimming: 7 bases; junction bases outside the gene matches: 2. Germline CDR1 SEHNR, CDR2 FQNEAQ (reference sequence).

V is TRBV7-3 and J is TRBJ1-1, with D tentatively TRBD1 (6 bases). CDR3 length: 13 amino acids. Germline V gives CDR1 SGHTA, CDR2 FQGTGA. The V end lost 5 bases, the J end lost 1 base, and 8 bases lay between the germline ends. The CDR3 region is CASSLGQNTEAFF. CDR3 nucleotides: TGTGCCAGCAGCCTGGGACAGAACACTGAAGCTTTCTTT.

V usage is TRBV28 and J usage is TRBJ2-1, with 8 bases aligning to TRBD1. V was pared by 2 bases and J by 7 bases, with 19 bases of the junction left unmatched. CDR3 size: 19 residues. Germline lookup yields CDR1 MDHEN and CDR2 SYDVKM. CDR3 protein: CASSLPYRTGPKGWNEQFF. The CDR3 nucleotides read TGTGCCAGCAGTTTACCTTACAGGACAGGGCCGAAGGGTTGGAATGAGCAGTTCTTC.

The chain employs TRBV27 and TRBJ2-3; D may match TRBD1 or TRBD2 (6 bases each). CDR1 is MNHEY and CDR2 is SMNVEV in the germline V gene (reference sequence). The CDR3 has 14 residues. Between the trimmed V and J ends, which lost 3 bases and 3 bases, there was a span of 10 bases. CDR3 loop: CASSFTGRTDTQYF. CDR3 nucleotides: TGTGCCAGCAGTTTTACAGGGAGGACAGATACGCAGTATTTT.

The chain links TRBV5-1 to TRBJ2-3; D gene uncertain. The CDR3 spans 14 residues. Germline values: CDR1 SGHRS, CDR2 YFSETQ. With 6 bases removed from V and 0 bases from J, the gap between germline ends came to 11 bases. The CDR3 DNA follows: TGCGCCAGCATGTACGGAACTAGCACAGATACGCAGTATTTT. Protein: CASMYGTSTDTQYF.

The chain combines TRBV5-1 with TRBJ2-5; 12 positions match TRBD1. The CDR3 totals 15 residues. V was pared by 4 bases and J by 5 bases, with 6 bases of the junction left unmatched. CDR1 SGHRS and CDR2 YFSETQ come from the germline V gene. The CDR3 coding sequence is TGCGCCAGCAGCCCGGGGACAGGGGGCCCTGAGACCCAGTACTTC. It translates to CASSPGTGGPETQYF.

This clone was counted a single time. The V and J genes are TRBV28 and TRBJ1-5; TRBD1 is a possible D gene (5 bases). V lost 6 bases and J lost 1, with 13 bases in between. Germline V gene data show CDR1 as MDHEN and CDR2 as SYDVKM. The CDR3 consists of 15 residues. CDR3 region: CASSQSGASNQPQHF. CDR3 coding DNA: TGTGCCAGCAGCCAATCCGGGGCGAGCAATCAGCCCCAGCATTTT.

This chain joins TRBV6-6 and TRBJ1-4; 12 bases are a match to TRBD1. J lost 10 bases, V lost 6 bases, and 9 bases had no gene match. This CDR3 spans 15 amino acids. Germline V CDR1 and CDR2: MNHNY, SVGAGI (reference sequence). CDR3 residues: CASSQGQGAFGKLFF. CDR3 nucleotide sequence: TGTGCCAGCAGCCAGGGACAGGGGGCATTTGGAAAACTGTTTTTT.

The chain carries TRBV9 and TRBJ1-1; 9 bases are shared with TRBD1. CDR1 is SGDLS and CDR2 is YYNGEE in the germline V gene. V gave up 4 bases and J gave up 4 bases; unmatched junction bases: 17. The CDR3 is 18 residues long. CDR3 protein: CASSNTQGAFVQGTEAFF. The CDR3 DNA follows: TGTGCCAGCAGCAATACACAGGGGGCGTTTGTCCAGGGCACTGAAGCTTTCTTT.

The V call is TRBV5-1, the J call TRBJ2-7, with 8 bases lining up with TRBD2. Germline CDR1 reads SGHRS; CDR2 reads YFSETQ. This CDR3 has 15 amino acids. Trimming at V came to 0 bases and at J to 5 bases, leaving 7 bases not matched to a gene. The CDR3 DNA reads TGCGCCAGCAGCTTGGGAGCGGGGGTAGCCGACGAGCAGTACTTC. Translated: CASSLGAGVADEQYF.

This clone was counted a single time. CDR3 DNA: TGTGCCAGCAGCGTAAGGGCAGTGAACACTGAAGCTTTCTTT. This sequence encodes CASSVRAVNTEAFF. The V and J genes are TRBV9 and TRBJ1-1; D is undetermined. Trimming left V 1 base short and J 0 bases short, with 7 bases between. CDR3 length equals 14 residues. The germline V gene encodes CDR1 SGDLS and CDR2 YYNGEE. Filled out from reference TRBV9 and TRBJ1-1, the complete variable domain reads DSGVTQTPKHLITATGQRVTLRCSPRSGDLSVYWYQQSLDQGLQFLIQYYNGEERAKGNILERFSAQQFPDLHSELNLSSLELGDSALYFCASSVRAVNTEAFFGQGTRLTVV.

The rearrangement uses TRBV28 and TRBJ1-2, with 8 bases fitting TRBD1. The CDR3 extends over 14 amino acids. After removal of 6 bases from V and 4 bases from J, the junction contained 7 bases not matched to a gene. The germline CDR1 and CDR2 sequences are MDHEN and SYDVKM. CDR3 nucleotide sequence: TGTGCCAGCAGGCGGACAGGGACGGGCTATGGCTACACCTTC. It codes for CASRRTGTGYGYTF.

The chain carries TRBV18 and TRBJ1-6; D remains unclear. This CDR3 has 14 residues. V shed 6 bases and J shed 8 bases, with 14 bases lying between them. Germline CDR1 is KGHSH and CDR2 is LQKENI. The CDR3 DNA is TGTGCCAGCTCCGTAGAGACGCGCTATTCACCCCTCCACTTT. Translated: CASSVETRYSPLHF.

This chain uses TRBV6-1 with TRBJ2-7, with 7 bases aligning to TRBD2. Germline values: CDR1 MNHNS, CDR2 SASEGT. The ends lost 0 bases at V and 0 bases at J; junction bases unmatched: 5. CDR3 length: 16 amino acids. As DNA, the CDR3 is TGTGCCAGCAGTGAAGCGAGAGGCGGGAGCTCCTACGAGCAGTACTTC. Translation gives CASSEARGGSSYEQYF.

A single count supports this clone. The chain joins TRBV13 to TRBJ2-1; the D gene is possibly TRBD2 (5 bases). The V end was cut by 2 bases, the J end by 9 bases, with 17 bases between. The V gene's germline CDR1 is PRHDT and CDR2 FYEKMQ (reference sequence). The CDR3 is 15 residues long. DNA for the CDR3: TGTGCCAGCAGCTTATATAATGGCCGACGGGGTGAGCAGTTCTTC. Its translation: CASSLYNGRRGEQFF.

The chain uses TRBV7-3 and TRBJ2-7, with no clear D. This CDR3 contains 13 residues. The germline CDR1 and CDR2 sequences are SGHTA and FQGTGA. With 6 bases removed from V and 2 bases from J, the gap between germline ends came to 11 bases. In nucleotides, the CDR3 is TGTGCCAGCAGTTATTCCAACGCCTACGAGCAGTACTTC. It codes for CASSYSNAYEQYF. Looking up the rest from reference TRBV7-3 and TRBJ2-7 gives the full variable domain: GAGVSQTPSNKVTEKGKYVELRCDPISGHTALYWYRQSLGQGPEFLIYFQGTGAADDSGLPNDRFFAVRPEGSVSTLKIQRTERGDSAVYLCASSYSNAYEQYFGPGTRLTVT.

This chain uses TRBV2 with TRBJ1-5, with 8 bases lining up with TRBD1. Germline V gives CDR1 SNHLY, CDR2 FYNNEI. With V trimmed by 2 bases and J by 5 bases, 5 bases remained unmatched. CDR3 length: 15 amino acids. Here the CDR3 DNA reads TGTGCCAGCAGTGAACAGCAGGGGGCATATCAGCCCCAGCATTTT. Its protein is CASSEQQGAYQPQHF.

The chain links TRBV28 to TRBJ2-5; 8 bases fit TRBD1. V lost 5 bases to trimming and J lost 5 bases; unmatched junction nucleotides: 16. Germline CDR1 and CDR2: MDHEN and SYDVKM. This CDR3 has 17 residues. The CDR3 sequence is CASSRGTGETGRETQYF. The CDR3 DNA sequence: TGTGCCAGCAGTCGCGGGACAGGCGAAACAGGTCGGGAGACCCAGTACTTC.

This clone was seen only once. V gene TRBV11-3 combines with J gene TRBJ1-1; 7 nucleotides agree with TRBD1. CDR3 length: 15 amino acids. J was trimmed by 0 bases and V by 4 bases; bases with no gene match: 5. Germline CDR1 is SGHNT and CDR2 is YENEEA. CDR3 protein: CASSSGDSLNTEAFF. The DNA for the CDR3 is TGTGCCAGCAGCTCCGGGGACAGTTTGAACACTGAAGCTTTCTTT.

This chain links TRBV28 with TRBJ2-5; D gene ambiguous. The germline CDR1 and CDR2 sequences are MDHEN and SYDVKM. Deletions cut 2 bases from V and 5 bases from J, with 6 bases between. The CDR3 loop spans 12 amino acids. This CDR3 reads CASSLLGETQYF. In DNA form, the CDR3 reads TGTGCCAGCAGTTTACTAGGGGAGACCCAGTACTTC.

The CDR3 protein is CASSIGQSSYEQYF. CDR3 DNA sequence: TGCGCCAGCAGCATAGGACAGAGCTCCTACGAGCAGTACTTC. This chain joins TRBV5-1 and TRBJ2-7; perhaps TRBD1 as D (6 bases). The V end was cut by 4 bases, the J end by 0 bases, with 11 bases between. The CDR3 consists of 14 residues. Germline values: CDR1 SGHRS, CDR2 YFSETQ.

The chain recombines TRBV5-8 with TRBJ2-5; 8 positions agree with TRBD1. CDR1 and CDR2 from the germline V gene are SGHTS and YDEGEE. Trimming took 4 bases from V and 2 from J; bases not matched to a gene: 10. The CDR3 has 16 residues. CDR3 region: CASSIRTGRGQETQYF. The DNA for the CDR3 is TGTGCCAGCAGCATAAGGACAGGGAGAGGACAAGAGACCCAGTACTTC.

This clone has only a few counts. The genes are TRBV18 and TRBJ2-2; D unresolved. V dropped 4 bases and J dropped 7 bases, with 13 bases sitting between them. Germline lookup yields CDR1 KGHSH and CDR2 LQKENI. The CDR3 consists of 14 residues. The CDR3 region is CASSRTSNDGELFF. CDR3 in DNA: TGTGCCAGCTCACGGACCTCCAATGACGGGGAGCTGTTTTTT.

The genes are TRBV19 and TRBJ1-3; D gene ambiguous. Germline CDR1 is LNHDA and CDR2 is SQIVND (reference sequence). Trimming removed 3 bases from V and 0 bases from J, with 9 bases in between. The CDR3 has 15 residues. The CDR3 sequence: CASSMRQNSGNTIYF. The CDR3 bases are TGTGCCAGTAGTATGCGGCAGAACTCTGGAAACACCATATATTTT.

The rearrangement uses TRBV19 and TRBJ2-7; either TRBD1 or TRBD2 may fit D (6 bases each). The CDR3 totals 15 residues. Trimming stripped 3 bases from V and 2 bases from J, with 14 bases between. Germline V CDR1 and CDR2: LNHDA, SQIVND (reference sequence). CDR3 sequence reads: CASSMSRGLTYEQYF. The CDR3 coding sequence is TGTGCCAGTAGTATGTCCAGGGGACTTACCTACGAGCAGTACTTC.

The CDR3: CASSPGQGNIGELFF. In nucleotides, the CDR3 is TGTGCCAGCTCACCTGGACAGGGGAACATTGGGGAGCTGTTTTTT. The chain is built from TRBV18 and TRBJ2-2, with 9 bases that match TRBD1. The CDR3 spans 15 residues. The V gene end was trimmed by 3 bases and the J gene end by 8 bases; junction bases not matched to a gene: 7. Per germline, CDR1 KGHSH and CDR2 LQKENI. Full variable domain (remainder filled in from reference TRBV18 and TRBJ2-2): NAGVMQNPRHLVRRRGQEARLRCSPMKGHSHVYWYRQLPEEGLKFMVYLQKENIIDESGMPKERFSAEFPKEGPSILRIQQVVRGDSAAYFCASSPGQGNIGELFFGEGSRLTVL.

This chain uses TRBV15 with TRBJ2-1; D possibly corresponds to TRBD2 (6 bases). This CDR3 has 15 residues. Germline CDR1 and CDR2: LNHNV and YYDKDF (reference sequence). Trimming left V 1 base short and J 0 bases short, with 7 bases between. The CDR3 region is CATSRGSGSYNEQFF. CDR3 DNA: TGTGCCACCAGCAGAGGTAGCGGCTCCTACAATGAGCAGTTCTTC. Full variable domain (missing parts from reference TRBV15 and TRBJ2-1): DAMVIQNPRYQVTQFGKPVTLSCSQTLNHNVMYWYQQKSSQAPKLLFHYYDKDFNNEADTPDNFQSRRPNTSFCFLDIRSPGLGDTAMYLCATSRGSGSYNEQFFGPGTRLTVL.

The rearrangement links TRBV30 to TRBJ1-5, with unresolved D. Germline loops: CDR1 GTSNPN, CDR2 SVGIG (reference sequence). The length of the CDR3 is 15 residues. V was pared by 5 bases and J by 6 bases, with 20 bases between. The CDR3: CAWDLLWQDRQPQHF. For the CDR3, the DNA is TGTGCCTGGGACCTGTTATGGCAGGACCGTCAGCCCCAGCATTTT.

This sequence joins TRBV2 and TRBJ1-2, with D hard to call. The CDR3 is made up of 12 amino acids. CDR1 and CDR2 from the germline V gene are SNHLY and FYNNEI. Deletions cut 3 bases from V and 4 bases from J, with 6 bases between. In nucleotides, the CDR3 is TGTGCCAGCAGTGACGTCGGCTATGGCTACACCTTC. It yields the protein CASSDVGYGYTF.